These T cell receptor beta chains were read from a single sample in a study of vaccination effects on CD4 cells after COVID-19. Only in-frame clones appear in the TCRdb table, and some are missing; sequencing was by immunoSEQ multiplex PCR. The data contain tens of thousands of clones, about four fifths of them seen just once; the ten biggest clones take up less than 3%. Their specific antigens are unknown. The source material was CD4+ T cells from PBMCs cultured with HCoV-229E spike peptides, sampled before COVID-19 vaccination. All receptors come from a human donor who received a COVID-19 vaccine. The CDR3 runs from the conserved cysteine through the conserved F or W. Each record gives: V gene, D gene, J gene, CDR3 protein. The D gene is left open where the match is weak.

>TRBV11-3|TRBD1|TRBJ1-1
CASSLGQGLGTEAFF
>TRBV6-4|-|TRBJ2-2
CASIEQPNTGELFF
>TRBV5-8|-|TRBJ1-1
CASSVGAALNTEAFF
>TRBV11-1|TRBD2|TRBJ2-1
CASSSRGGYNEQFF
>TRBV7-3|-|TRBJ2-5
CASSLVAGAQETQYF
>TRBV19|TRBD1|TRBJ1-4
CASSRDSNEKLFF
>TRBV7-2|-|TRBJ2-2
CASSLNQPNTGELFF
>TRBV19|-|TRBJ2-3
CASSQGTDTQYF
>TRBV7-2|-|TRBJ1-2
CASSLGRVYGYTF
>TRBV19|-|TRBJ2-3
CASSIASTDTQYF
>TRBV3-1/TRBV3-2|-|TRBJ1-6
CASSQGFSASSYNSPLHF
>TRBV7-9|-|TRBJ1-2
CASSPQGIGGYTF
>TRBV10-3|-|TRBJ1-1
CAIRRTVGDTEAFF
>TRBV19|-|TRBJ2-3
CASSWGTDTQYF
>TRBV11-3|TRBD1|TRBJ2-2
CASSHLGQGIRGELFF
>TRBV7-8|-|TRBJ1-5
CASSLQGDQPQHF
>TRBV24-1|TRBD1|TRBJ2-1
CATSDPAGTGYHEQFF
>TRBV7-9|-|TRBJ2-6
CASSLAEGATSGANVLTF
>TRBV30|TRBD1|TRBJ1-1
CAWSVRDRVEGESTEAFF
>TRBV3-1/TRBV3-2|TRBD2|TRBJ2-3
CASSHYRTSGGASSTDTQYF
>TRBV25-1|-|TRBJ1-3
CASSATDTSGNTIYF
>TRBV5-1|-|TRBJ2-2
CASRSEGTANTGELFF
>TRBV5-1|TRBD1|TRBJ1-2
CASSDHDRANYGYTF
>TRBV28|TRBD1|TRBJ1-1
CASRPRQGSNTEAFF
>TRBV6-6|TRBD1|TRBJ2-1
CASVSYTGTGGNEQFF
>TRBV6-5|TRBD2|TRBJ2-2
CASTLTSGVAGELFF
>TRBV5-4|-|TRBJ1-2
CASSPPSVVGWRGYGYTF
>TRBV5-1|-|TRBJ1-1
CASNDQLNTEAFF
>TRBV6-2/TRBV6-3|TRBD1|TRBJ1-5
CASSYTGTGNPFNQPQHF
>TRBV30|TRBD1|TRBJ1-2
CAWTKQPGQGHGYTF
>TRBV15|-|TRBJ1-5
CATSSSTSGQPQHF
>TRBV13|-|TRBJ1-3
CASSSKNSGNTIYF
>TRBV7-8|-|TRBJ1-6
CASSPMGSSYNSPLHF
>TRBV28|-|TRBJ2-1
CASSFYRDQISYNEQFF
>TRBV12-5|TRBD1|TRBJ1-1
CASGLGRKQGDRLNTEAFF
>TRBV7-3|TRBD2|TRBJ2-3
CASSRGAGGSTDTQYF
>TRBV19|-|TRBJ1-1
CASSIGEQGTEAFF
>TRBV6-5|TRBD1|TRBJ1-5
CARLQGAYQPQHF
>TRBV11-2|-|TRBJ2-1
CASSFSGANEQFF
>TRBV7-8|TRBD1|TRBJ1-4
CASRQIKGTGYEKLFF
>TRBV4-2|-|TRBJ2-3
CASSQSGFDTQYF
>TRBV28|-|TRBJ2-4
CASTSGGVLAKNIQYF
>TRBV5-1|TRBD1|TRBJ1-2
CASSGVGQGAYGYTF
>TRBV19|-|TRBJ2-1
CASSLTGGTYNEQFF
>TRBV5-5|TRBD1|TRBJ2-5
CASNPTQGVETQYF
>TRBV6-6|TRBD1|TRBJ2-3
CASTLTGERTDTQYF
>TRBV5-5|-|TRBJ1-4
CASSSREYEGKLFF
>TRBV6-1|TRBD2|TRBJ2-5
CASSEALTGGVQETQYF
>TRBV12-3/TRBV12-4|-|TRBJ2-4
CASSFLRDIQYF